This entry lists 21 T cell receptor beta chains sequenced from one sample in a study of response to subunit inactivated influenza vaccine. TCRdb processed the RT-PCR reads anew with MiXCR; each CDR3 protein has one entry. The sample includes about 500,000 distinct CDR3 sequences, approximately 17% of them seen just once. Sequencing used CD4+ T cells sorted from PBMCs, obtained roughly 24 months after vaccination. These receptors all stem from a man between 50 and 75 years old who received an inactivated influenza vaccine.

The chain employs TRBV12-3 or TRBV12-4 and TRBJ1-1, with 7 bases identical to TRBD1. Trimming at V came to 6 bases and at J to 0 bases, leaving 10 bases not matched to a gene. The CDR3 covers 16 residues. Written as DNA, the CDR3 is TGTGCCAGCAGACGGACAGGTGAAAGGTTGAACACTGAAGCTTTCTTT. It codes for CASRRTGERLNTEAFF.

J is TRBJ1-2 and V is TRBV6-2 or TRBV6-3; 9 positions match TRBD1. V was pared by 6 bases and J by 3 bases, with 8 bases of the junction left unmatched. Germline loops: CDR1 MNHEY, CDR2 SVGEGT. This CDR3 contains 15 residues. The CDR3 sequence: CASRSMGQGDYGYTF. CDR3 bases: TGTGCCAGCAGGTCAATGGGACAGGGCGACTATGGCTACACCTTC.

This clonotype was seen only a few times. CDR3 bases: TGCAGTGCTAGTCGGCTAGCGGTACAAGAGACCCAGTACTTC. Amino acid sequence: CSASRLAVQETQYF. The chain links TRBV20-1 to TRBJ2-5; TRBD2 aligns across 7 bases. After removal of 3 bases from V and 2 bases from J, the junction contained 6 bases not matched to a gene. CDR1 is DFQATT and CDR2 is SNEGSKA in the germline V gene (reference sequence). CDR3 length: 14 residues.

The chain recombines TRBV12-3 or TRBV12-4 with TRBJ2-1; 13 bases align to TRBD2. The length of the CDR3 is 18 residues. Unmatched junction bases numbered 8, after V lost 6 bases and J lost 0 bases. CDR3 sequence: CASSRTSGGLNSYNEQFF. The CDR3, as DNA: TGTGCCAGCAGCCGGACTAGCGGGGGCCTGAACTCCTACAATGAGCAGTTCTTC.

The sample holds a few counts of this clonotype. The V and J genes are TRBV11-2 and TRBJ2-7, with D possibly being TRBD1 or TRBD2 (5 bases each). Germline V gives CDR1 SGHAT, CDR2 FQNNGV. The CDR3 runs 16 residues. Trimming shortened V by 5 bases and J by 9 bases, and 26 bases separated the two germline ends. The DNA of the CDR3 is TGTGCCAGCAGCCCTGGGGTTGTCAGGGAGAAAACTAGGCAGTACTTC. Translation gives CASSPGVVREKTRQYF.

The V and J genes are TRBV4-1 and TRBJ2-5; TRBD2 matches 9 bases. V was clipped by 2 bases and J by 1 base; unmatched bases: 14. Germline V gene sequence: CDR1 MGHRA, CDR2 YSYEKL. The CDR3 has 19 amino acids. DNA for the CDR3: TGCGCCAGCAGCCAACGGAATAGCGGGGGAGAAGCCCGCCAAGAGACCCAGTACTTC. Protein sequence: CASSQRNSGGEARQETQYF.

This clonotype was detected only a few times. The chain recombines TRBV10-3 with TRBJ1-2, with D unclear. This CDR3 contains 15 residues. Trimming left V 4 bases short and J 2 bases short, with 14 bases between. Germline lookup yields CDR1 ENHRY and CDR2 SYGVKD. CDR3 bases: TGTGCCATCAGTGGGCGGGAACAGCTGAACTATGGCTACACCTTC. This translates into CAISGREQLNYGYTF.

This clonotype occurred many times. The chain carries TRBV29-1 and TRBJ1-1; D is undetermined. The CDR3 loop spans 14 amino acids. Per the germline V gene, CDR1 is SQVTM and CDR2 is ANQGSEA. V lost 7 bases to trimming and J lost 3 bases, with 18 bases between them. The CDR3 DNA reads TGCAGCGCCTGGCGGAGAAGAGTGTACACTGAAGCTTTCTTT. This codes for CSAWRRRVYTEAFF.

V and J are TRBV24-1 and TRBJ2-2, with TRBD1 matching 9 bases. The CDR3 is 14 residues long. Germline-derived CDR1 and CDR2 are KGHDR and SFDVKD. V lost 7 bases, J lost 3 bases, and 2 bases stayed unmatched. The DNA for the CDR3 is TGTGCCACCAGCGGACAGGGGTACACCGGGGAGCTGTTTTTT. It codes for CATSGQGYTGELFF.

About this clonotype itself: This sequence is one base from a far larger clone and is likely a read error. The chain links TRBV7-9 to TRBJ2-7; D remains ambiguous. With 1 base removed from V and 3 bases from J, the gap between germline ends came to 4 bases. The germline V gene encodes CDR1 SEHNR and CDR2 FQNEAQ (reference sequence). The CDR3 runs 12 residues. In DNA, the CDR3 is TGTGCCAGCAGCTTAGACTGCTACGAGCAGTACTTC. Translation: CASSLDCYEQYF.

The chain couples TRBV19 to TRBJ1-1; D gene uncertain. V lost 6 bases, J lost 3 bases, and 8 bases lay in between. The germline V gene encodes CDR1 LNHDA and CDR2 SQIVND (reference sequence). The CDR3 has 12 amino acids. The CDR3 nucleotides read TGTGCCAGTAGGGTGAGGGACACTGAAGCTTTCTTT. This translates into CASRVRDTEAFF. Full variable domain (rest looked up from reference TRBV19 and TRBJ1-1): DGGITQSPKYLFRKEGQNVTLSCEQNLNHDAMYWYRQDPGQGLRLIYYSQIVNDFQKGDIAEGYSVSREKKESFPLTVTSAQKNPTAFYLCASRVRDTEAFFGQGTRLTVV.

This clonotype has a handful of counts. The rearrangement links TRBV4-1 to TRBJ2-1, with TRBD2 as a possible D gene (6 bases). The CDR3 is 15 amino acids. V dropped 1 base and J dropped 9 bases, with 16 bases sitting between them. The germline V gene encodes CDR1 MGHRA and CDR2 YSYEKL. CDR3 nucleotides: TGCGCCAGCAGCCAAGGGGCCGGGAGTGGGGCTGAGCAGTTCTTC. Its translation is CASSQGAGSGAEQFF.

This chain uses TRBV4-3 with TRBJ2-3; TRBD2 might be the D (5 bases). V lost 0 bases and J 3 bases, leaving 7 bases between the germline ends. Germline CDR1 and CDR2: LGHNA and YSLEER. The CDR3 has 14 amino acids. CDR3 residues: CASSQDGLTDTQYF. Written as DNA, the CDR3 is TGCGCCAGCAGCCAAGATGGACTGACAGATACGCAGTATTTT.

This clonotype has just a few counts. The chain is built from TRBV29-1 and TRBJ2-1; 12 bases map to TRBD1. J lost 9 bases, V lost 4 bases, and 4 bases had no gene match. There are 13 residues in the CDR3. Germline lookup yields CDR1 SQVTM and CDR2 ANQGSEA. CDR3 protein: CSVAGTGGGEQFF. CDR3 in DNA: TGCAGCGTTGCCGGGACAGGGGGCGGTGAGCAGTTCTTC.

The rearrangement joins TRBV10-3 to TRBJ2-3, with D tentatively TRBD1 (6 bases). The CDR3 loop spans 14 amino acids. Trimming stripped 9 bases from V and 6 bases from J, with 19 bases between. Germline V lookup: CDR1 ENHRY, CDR2 SYGVKD. CDR3 in DNA: TGTGCCATGAGGGCCGAAACGAGGGGGGATACGCAGTATTTT. Amino acids: CAMRAETRGDTQYF.

This clonotype was picked up many times. The rearrangement joins TRBV5-1 to TRBJ2-3; D could derive from TRBD1 or TRBD2 (5 bases each). V was clipped by 4 bases and J by 2 bases, with 11 bases between them. The CDR3 extends over 14 amino acids. Germline CDR1 SGHRS, CDR2 YFSETQ. CDR3 DNA: TGCGCCAGCAGCGGGGGATCTTACACAGATACGCAGTATTTT. Its translation is CASSGGSYTDTQYF. The full variable domain, rest sourced from reference TRBV5-1 and TRBJ2-3, is KAGVTQTPRYLIKTRGQQVTLSCSPISGHRSVSWYQQTPGQGLQFLFEYFSETQRNKGNFPGRFSGRQFSNSRSEMNVSTLELGDSALYLCASSGGSYTDTQYFGPGTRLTVL.

The V call is TRBV2, the J call TRBJ2-5; 9 positions match TRBD2. Losses at the gene ends were 0 bases for V and 5 bases for J; bases not matched to a gene: 4. The CDR3 has 15 residues. Germline V lookup: CDR1 SNHLY, CDR2 FYNNEI. The CDR3 here is CASSEAAGGGETQYF. The CDR3 coding sequence is TGTGCCAGCAGTGAAGCAGCGGGAGGTGGCGAGACCCAGTACTTC.

The chain joins TRBV12-3 or TRBV12-4 to TRBJ1-3; D is possibly TRBD1 (6 bases). The CDR3 is 17 residues long. V lost 0 bases and J 0 bases, leaving 12 bases between the germline ends. The CDR3 loop is CASSLAQGLRSGNTIYF. The CDR3, as DNA: TGTGCCAGCAGTTTAGCGCAGGGGTTACGCTCTGGAAACACCATATATTTT.

The gene calls are TRBV19 and TRBJ2-1; 10 nucleotides align to TRBD2. CDR3 size: 19 residues. Germline V gives CDR1 LNHDA, CDR2 SQIVND (reference sequence). Unmatched junction bases numbered 22, after V lost 5 bases and J lost 9 bases. Here the CDR3 reads CASSLGTAATRVAGGEQFF. DNA for the CDR3: TGTGCCAGTAGTTTGGGGACGGCCGCAACGAGGGTAGCGGGAGGTGAGCAGTTCTTC.

The rearrangement joins TRBV7-9 to TRBJ2-1; TRBD1 matches at 11 bases. Germline loops: CDR1 SEHNR, CDR2 FQNEAQ (reference sequence). The CDR3 runs 12 residues. V trimming: 8 bases; J trimming: 10 bases; junction bases outside the gene matches: 4. CDR3 region: CASAGQGDEQFF. Written as DNA, the CDR3 is TGTGCCAGCGCGGGACAGGGGGACGAGCAGTTCTTC.

This clonotype showed up just a few times. The chain has TRBV20-1 and TRBJ2-2; TRBD1 matches at 9 bases. Germline CDR1 reads DFQATT; CDR2 reads SNEGSKA (reference sequence). The trim removed 6 bases at V and 4 bases at J, leaving 6 bases unmatched. The CDR3 contains 14 residues. For the CDR3, the DNA is TGCAGTGCCCGGACAGGGGAGGGCACCGGGGAGCTGTTTTTT. Protein sequence: CSARTGEGTGELFF.